The 13 T cell receptor beta chains listed next were all sequenced from one sample in a study of blood T cell repertoires in COVID-19. Measured with immunoSEQ multiplex PCR; TCRdb has only the in-frame clones, and not every one. The sample records about 97,000 clones, approximately 87% being singletons. Sequenced material: peripheral blood. The receptors stem from a human donor in a cohort sampled during active COVID-19.

The chain joins TRBV7-2 to TRBJ2-3, with D possibly TRBD2 on 5 matching bases. Germline V gene data show CDR1 as SGHTA and CDR2 as FQGNSA. Deletions cut 5 bases from V and 4 bases from J, with 19 bases between. CDR3 length: 16 residues. The CDR3 is CASSRWESSGADTQYF. The CDR3 nucleotides are TGTGCCAGCAGCCGGTGGGAGTCCAGCGGTGCAGATACGCAGTATTTT.

This clone was recorded a few times. J is TRBJ2-1 and V is TRBV19; D may be TRBD2 (5 bases). The germline CDR1 and CDR2 sequences are LNHDA and SQIVND (reference sequence). This CDR3 spans 16 amino acids. V lost 7 bases to trimming and J lost 0 bases, with 16 bases between them. CDR3: CASKRSSTNSYNEQFF. The CDR3 DNA reads TGTGCCAGTAAGCGGTCGTCCACCAACTCCTACAATGAGCAGTTCTTC. The whole variable domain, filled in from reference TRBV19 and TRBJ2-1, reads DGGITQSPKYLFRKEGQNVTLSCEQNLNHDAMYWYRQDPGQGLRLIYYSQIVNDFQKGDIAEGYSVSREKKESFPLTVTSAQKNPTAFYLCASKRSSTNSYNEQFFGPGTRLTVL.

The chain employs TRBV5-1 and TRBJ2-2; 7 bases line up with TRBD1. Germline V gives CDR1 SGHRS, CDR2 YFSETQ. Trimming cost V 4 bases and J 4 bases; bases outside gene matches: 4. The CDR3 has 14 amino acids. The CDR3 sequence is CASSLGQSTGELFF. CDR3 nucleotide sequence: TGCGCCAGCAGCCTGGGACAGAGCACCGGGGAGCTGTTTTTT.

The chain employs TRBV28 and TRBJ1-2; the match to TRBD1 covers 7 bases. Germline CDR1 reads MDHEN; CDR2 reads SYDVKM. The CDR3 contains 14 residues. J gave up 8 bases and V 7 bases, and 13 bases lay outside the gene matches. The CDR3 DNA reads TGTGCCAGCAACCGACTCACAGGGGTGGGAGGCTACACCTTC. Amino acids: CASNRLTGVGGYTF.

V and J are TRBV15 and TRBJ2-3, with D maybe TRBD2 (6 bases). Trimming removed 5 bases at V and 5 bases at J, with 14 bases between. Germline values: CDR1 LNHNV, CDR2 YYDKDF (reference sequence). The CDR3 runs to 14 residues. The CDR3 nucleotides read TGTGCCACCAGCGGGACCGGGGGAGGAGATACGCAGTATTTT. This codes for CATSGTGGGDTQYF.

The chain has TRBV7-6 and TRBJ2-7; 7 bases are a match to TRBD1. Trimming at V came to 5 bases and at J to 2 bases, leaving 9 bases not matched to a gene. The CDR3 has 15 residues. In germline, CDR1 is SGHVS, CDR2 FNYEAQ. As DNA, the CDR3 is TGTGCCAGCAGCCCCCCCGGGACAGCCCCCTACGAGCAGTACTTC. Translating gives CASSPPGTAPYEQYF.

This chain uses TRBV7-9 with TRBJ2-1, with D possibly being TRBD2 (5 bases). The V end was cut by 1 base, the J end by 7 bases, with 11 bases between. This CDR3 contains 14 residues. Germline V gives CDR1 SEHNR, CDR2 FQNEAQ (reference sequence). The CDR3 spells CASSLGRTGNEQFF. CDR3 coding DNA: TGTGCCAGCAGCTTAGGGCGAACGGGAAATGAGCAGTTCTTC.

The V gene is TRBV5-5, the J gene TRBJ1-5; D remains ambiguous. CDR3 length: 14 residues. Germline V gene data show CDR1 as SGHKS and CDR2 as YYEKEE (reference sequence). The germline V and J ends were trimmed by 3 bases and 4 bases, with 11 bases remaining between them. This chain's CDR3 is CASSWRDRNQPQHF. The DNA of the CDR3 is TGTGCCAGCAGCTGGAGGGATCGGAATCAGCCCCAGCATTTT.

The chain carries TRBV28 and TRBJ2-1; 9 bases agree with TRBD2. V lost 4 bases, J lost 5 bases, and 9 bases stayed unmatched. Germline loops: CDR1 MDHEN, CDR2 SYDVKM. This CDR3 has 16 amino acids. CDR3 in amino acids: CASSYTGLAFDNEQFF. In DNA form, the CDR3 reads TGTGCCAGCAGTTACACGGGACTAGCTTTTGACAATGAGCAGTTCTTC.

The chain joins TRBV5-1 to TRBJ1-2; 8 bases are shared with TRBD1. The germline V gene encodes CDR1 SGHRS and CDR2 YFSETQ. Losses at the gene ends were 4 bases for V and 4 bases for J; bases not matched to a gene: 21. The CDR3 has 19 residues. CDR3 in amino acids: CASSPSPERLDRVAYGYTF. In DNA form, the CDR3 reads TGCGCCAGCAGCCCCTCACCGGAGCGCCTGGACAGGGTTGCCTATGGCTACACCTTC. The whole variable domain, remainder taken from reference TRBV5-1 and TRBJ1-2, is KAGVTQTPRYLIKTRGQQVTLSCSPISGHRSVSWYQQTPGQGLQFLFEYFSETQRNKGNFPGRFSGRQFSNSRSEMNVSTLELGDSALYLCASSPSPERLDRVAYGYTFGSGTRLTVV.

V is TRBV27 and J is TRBJ1-4, with D uncertain. Per germline, CDR1 MNHEY and CDR2 SMNVEV (reference sequence). This CDR3 is 12 amino acids long. V was trimmed by 8 bases and J by 8 bases, leaving 12 bases between them. The CDR3: CASGPRREKLFF. Written as DNA, the CDR3 is TGTGCCAGCGGGCCACGAAGGGAAAAACTGTTTTTT.

This clone appeared a single time. The genes are TRBV10-3 and TRBJ2-5, with TRBD2 matching 7 bases. CDR1 and CDR2 from the germline V gene are ENHRY and SYGVKD. This CDR3 is 14 amino acids long. The V gene end was trimmed by 6 bases and the J gene end by 2 bases; junction bases not matched to a gene: 6. The CDR3 spells CAISSGTNQETQYF. In nucleotides, the CDR3 is TGTGCCATCAGCTCCGGGACTAATCAAGAGACCCAGTACTTC.

This clone was found once. The chain recombines TRBV19 with TRBJ2-5; a weak D match, TRBD2 (6 bases). V was clipped by 3 bases and J by 4 bases, with 12 bases between them. The CDR3 totals 14 residues. Germline assignment: CDR1 LNHDA and CDR2 SQIVND (reference sequence). This CDR3 reads CASSMSGARETQYF. In DNA form, the CDR3 reads TGTGCCAGTAGTATGTCGGGAGCTAGAGAGACCCAGTACTTC. The variable domain in full, completed from reference TRBV19 and TRBJ2-5, reads DGGITQSPKYLFRKEGQNVTLSCEQNLNHDAMYWYRQDPGQGLRLIYYSQIVNDFQKGDIAEGYSVSREKKESFPLTVTSAQKNPTAFYLCASSMSGARETQYFGPGTRLLVL.